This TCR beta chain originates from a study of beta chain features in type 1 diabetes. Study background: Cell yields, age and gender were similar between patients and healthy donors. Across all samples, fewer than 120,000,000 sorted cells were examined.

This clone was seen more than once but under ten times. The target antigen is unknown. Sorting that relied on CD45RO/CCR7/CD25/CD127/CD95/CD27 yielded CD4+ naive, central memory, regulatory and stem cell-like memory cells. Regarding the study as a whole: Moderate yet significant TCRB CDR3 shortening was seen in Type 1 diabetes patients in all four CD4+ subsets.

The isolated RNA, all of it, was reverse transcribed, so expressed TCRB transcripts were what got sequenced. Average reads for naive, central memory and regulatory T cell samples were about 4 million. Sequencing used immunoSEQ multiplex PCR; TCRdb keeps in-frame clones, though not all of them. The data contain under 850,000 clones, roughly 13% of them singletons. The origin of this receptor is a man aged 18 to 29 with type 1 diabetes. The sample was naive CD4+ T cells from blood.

CDR3 loop: CAIRDTQVNTQYF. The CDR3 DNA is TGTGCCATCCGCGACACCCAGGTTAATACGCAGTATTTT. The chain employs TRBV10-3 and TRBJ2-3; no reliable D call. Trimming shortened V by 8 bases and J by 7 bases, and 16 bases separated the two germline ends. The CDR3 has 13 residues. Germline V gene data show CDR1 as ENHRY and CDR2 as SYGVKD.